This TCR beta chain was sequenced during a study of blood T cell repertoires in COVID-19. In the study overall: The United States, Italy and Spain provided the acute and convalescent COVID-19 samples. T cells, B-cell-depleted T cells, or PBMCs supplied cDNA or gDNA.

Per the study methods: For nucleated cells, counts were estimated from reference gene primer amplification. Assay: immunoSEQ multiplex PCR; the TCRdb copy retains only in-frame clones and omits some. The DNA gave D and trimming, while V, J and clone size come from that table. The sample gives roughly 69,000 clones, about 86% of which show up once; over 9% is in the top ten. The source material was peripheral blood. The origin of this receptor is a human donor in a cohort sampled during active COVID-19.

CDR3 bases: TGTGCCAGCAGCTCCTTAGCGGGGGGCGGTGAGCAGTTCTTC. Amino acid sequence: CASSSLAGGGEQFF. This chain connects TRBV7-3 to TRBJ2-1, with 10 bases identical to TRBD2. The germline V gene has CDR1 SGHTA and CDR2 FQGTGA. Trimming took 4 bases from V and 9 from J; bases not matched to a gene: 6. This CDR3 spans 14 amino acids.